This is a list of T cell receptor beta chains from one sample in a study of radiation and T cells in renal cell carcinoma. TCRdb keeps only in-frame clones here, not all; method: immunoSEQ multiplex PCR. Of about 150,000 clones listed, about nine tenths were seen once; the top ten hold about 4.3%. Specimen: blood, collected from a patient whose treatment included radiotherapy and nephrectomy. The receptors come from a woman aged 70-85 years with renal cell carcinoma. Both conserved end residues are trimmed from each CDR3. Clone size is shown for a subset of rows, as once, few, many or a class of expanded clone.

V gene,clone size,J gene,CDR3 protein
TRBV4-3,-,TRBJ2-1,ASSQGLAAAEQF
TRBV4-1,few,TRBJ2-1,ASSQDLGRTDKVGNEQF
TRBV15,-,TRBJ2-5,ATSRDRVQETQY
TRBV4-1,-,TRBJ1-5,ASSQDLKTAQH
TRBV28,-,TRBJ2-3,ASSPDTDTQY
TRBV30,-,TRBJ1-3,AWSPPDRAGNTIY
TRBV27,once,TRBJ1-6,ASSFAPAVKSPLH
TRBV29-1,-,TRBJ2-5,SVVTGAAETQY
TRBV5-1,-,TRBJ1-5,ASSLESRNQPQH
TRBV7-2,-,TRBJ2-5,ASSLPPPETQY
TRBV5-4,-,TRBJ2-1,ASSSNRDFYNEQF
TRBV7-9,-,TRBJ2-7,ASSPDRGGYEQY
TRBV2,-,TRBJ2-5,ASTASRETQY
TRBV4-2,-,TRBJ2-4,ASSQSPGGPGNAKNIQY
TRBV7-9,-,TRBJ1-4,ASRDGPSGGKLF
TRBV9,-,TRBJ1-2,ASSVGAQVHYGYT
TRBV4-2,-,TRBJ1-2,ASSQLLSFVQGEGGYT
TRBV18,-,TRBJ2-7,ASSPGGASSYEQY
TRBV9,-,TRBJ1-2,ASSPGTGGDGYT
TRBV7-2,-,TRBJ1-2,ASSPWDSPNYGYT